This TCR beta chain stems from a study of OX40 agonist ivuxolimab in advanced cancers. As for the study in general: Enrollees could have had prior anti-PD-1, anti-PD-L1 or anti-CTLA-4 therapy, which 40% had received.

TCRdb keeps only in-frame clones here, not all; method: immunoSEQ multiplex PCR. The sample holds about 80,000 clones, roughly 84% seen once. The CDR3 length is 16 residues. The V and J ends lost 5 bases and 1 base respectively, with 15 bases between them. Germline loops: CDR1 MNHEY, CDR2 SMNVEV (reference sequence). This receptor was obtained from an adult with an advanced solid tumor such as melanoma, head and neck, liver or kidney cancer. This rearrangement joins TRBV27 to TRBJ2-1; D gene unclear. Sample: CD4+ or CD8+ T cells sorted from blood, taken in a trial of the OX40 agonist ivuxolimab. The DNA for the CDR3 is TGTGCCAGCAGTCCCCGAGGCCTCTGGTCCTACAATGAGCAGTTCTTC. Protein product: CASSPRGLWSYNEQFF.